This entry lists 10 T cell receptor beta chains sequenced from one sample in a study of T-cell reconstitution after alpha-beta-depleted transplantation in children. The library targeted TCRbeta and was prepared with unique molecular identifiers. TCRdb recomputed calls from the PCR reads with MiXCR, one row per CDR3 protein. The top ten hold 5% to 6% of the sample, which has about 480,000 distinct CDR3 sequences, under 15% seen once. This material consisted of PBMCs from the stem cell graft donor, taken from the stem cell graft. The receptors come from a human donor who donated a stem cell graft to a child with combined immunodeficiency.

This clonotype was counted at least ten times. CDR3 in DNA: TGTGCCAGCTCTAAAGGCGCGGGTATCGGAGAAGCTTTCTTT. Its protein is CASSKGAGIGEAFF. The chain carries TRBV12-3 or TRBV12-4 and TRBJ1-1; no clear D. With 8 bases removed from V and 8 bases from J, the gap between germline ends came to 21 bases. The CDR3 has 14 amino acids.

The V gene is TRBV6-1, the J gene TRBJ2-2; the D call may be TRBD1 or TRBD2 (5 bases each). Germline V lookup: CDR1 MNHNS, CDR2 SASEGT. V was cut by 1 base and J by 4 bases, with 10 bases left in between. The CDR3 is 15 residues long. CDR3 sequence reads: CASSEDWGITGELFF. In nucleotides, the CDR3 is TGTGCCAGCAGTGAAGATTGGGGGATCACCGGGGAGCTGTTTTTT.

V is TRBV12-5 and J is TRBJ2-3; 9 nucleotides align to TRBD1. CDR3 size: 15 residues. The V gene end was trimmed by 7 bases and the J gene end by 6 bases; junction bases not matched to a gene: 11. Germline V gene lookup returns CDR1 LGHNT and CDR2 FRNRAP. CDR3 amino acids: CASAGGTGSPDTQYF. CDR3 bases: TGTGCTAGTGCTGGGGGGACAGGGAGTCCGGATACGCAGTATTTT.

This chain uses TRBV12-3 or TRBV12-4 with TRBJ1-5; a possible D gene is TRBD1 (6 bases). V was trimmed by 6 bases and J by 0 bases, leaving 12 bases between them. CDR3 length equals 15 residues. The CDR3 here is CASRRTANSNQPQHF. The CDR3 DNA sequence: TGTGCCAGCAGAAGGACAGCTAATAGCAATCAGCCCCAGCATTTT.

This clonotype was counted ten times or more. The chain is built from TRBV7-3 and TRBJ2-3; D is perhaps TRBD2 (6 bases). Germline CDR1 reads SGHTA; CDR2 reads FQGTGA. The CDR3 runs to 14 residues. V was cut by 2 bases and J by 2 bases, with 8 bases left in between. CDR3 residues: CASSLGRDTDTQYF. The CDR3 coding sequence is TGTGCCAGCAGCTTAGGGCGGGACACAGATACGCAGTATTTT.

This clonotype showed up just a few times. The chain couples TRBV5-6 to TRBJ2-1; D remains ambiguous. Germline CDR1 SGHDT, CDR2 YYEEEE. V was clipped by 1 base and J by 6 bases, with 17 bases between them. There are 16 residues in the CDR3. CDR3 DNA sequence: TGTGCCAGCAGCTTGAAGACAAGATATATGAGCAATGAGCAGTTCTTC. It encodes CASSLKTRYMSNEQFF.

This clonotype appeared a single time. Here the CDR3 reads CASSLNAGTEAFF. CDR3 bases: TGTGCCAGCAGCTTAAACGCCGGGACTGAAGCTTTCTTT. This sequence joins TRBV7-9 and TRBJ1-1; D is uncertain. Germline loops: CDR1 SEHNR, CDR2 FQNEAQ (reference sequence). The CDR3 contains 13 residues. V dropped 2 bases and J dropped 5 bases, with 9 bases sitting between them.

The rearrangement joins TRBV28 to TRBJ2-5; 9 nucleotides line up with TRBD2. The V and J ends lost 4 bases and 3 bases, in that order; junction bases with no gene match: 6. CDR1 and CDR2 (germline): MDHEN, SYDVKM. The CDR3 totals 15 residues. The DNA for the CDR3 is TGTGCCAGCAGTTCCATAGCGGGAGCTAAAGAGACCCAGTACTTC. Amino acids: CASSSIAGAKETQYF.

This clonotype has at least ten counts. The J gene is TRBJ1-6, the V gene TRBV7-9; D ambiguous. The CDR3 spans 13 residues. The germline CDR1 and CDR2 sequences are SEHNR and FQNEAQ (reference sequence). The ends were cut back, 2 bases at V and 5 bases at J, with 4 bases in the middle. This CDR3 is CASSLMDNSPLHF. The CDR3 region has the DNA TGTGCCAGCAGCTTAATGGATAATTCACCCCTCCACTTT.

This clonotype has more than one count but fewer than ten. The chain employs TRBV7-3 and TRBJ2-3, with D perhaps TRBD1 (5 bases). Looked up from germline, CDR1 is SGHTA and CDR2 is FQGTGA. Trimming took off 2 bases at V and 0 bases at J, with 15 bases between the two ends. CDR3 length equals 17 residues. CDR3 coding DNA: TGTGCCAGCAGCTTAGGGGTAGGGGTTGGTAGCACAGATACGCAGTATTTT. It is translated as CASSLGVGVGSTDTQYF.